The present TCR beta chain was sequenced within a study of cytomegalovirus exposure and HLA in healthy donors. The PCR employed 60 Vbeta primers together with 13 Jbeta primers. TCRdb keeps only in-frame clones here, not all; method: immunoSEQ multiplex PCR. Among over 200,000 clones listed, around 80% were seen once. A remark on this clone: Its antigen is unknown.

The CDR3 spans 15 residues. The V gene end was trimmed by 2 bases and the J gene end by 4 bases; junction bases not matched to a gene: 7. Germline V CDR1 and CDR2: LNHDA, SQIVND (reference sequence). General study findings and limits: Earlier analysis looked at TCR beta V segments, and most were productive about 90% or about 30% of the time. In most subjects, TCR beta sequences reportedly gave accurate predictions of HLA-A and HLA-B alleles.

Sequencing used PBMCs. The rearrangement joins TRBV19 to TRBJ2-5; 7 positions agree with TRBD1. The sequence was collected from a middle-aged woman in good health and CMV-seronegative. CDR3 amino acids: CASSIKGWDRETQYF. The CDR3 DNA sequence: TGTGCCAGTAGTATAAAAGGGTGGGACAGAGAGACCCAGTACTTC. Variable domain in full (rest from reference TRBV19 and TRBJ2-5): DGGITQSPKYLFRKEGQNVTLSCEQNLNHDAMYWYRQDPGQGLRLIYYSQIVNDFQKGDIAEGYSVSREKKESFPLTVTSAQKNPTAFYLCASSIKGWDRETQYFGPGTRLLVL.